This record covers a single T cell receptor beta chain. What this receptor recognizes is not known. No base-level quality is on record; no much larger clone is a single base apart. TCRbeta CDR3 regions were amplified from genomic DNA by means of the immunoSEQ Assay, a bias-controlled multiplex PCR. Regarding the original processing steps: The number of nucleated cells in each sample was estimated from the amplification of reference gene primers within the assay. To quantify the absolute abundance of each unique TCRbeta CDR3 rearrangement, sequence reads were collapsed and filtered. For each sample, productive Simpson clonality was calculated by taking the square root of Simpson's diversity index across productive rearrangements. In its TCRdb copy, this immuneACCESS table keeps in-frame sequences only and misses some clones. Where compared with another copy, unresolved V genes explain less than half of these, and the others have no known cause. V and J calls and clone size are as listed in that table; D and trimming were resolved from the DNA. Across this sample there are over 250,000 clones, with about 90% seen only once. The ten largest clones add up to more than 1.5% of the sample.

In the prospective study, participants were roughly 18 to 100 years old, resided in fewer than 25 geographic areas of the United States, and were enrolled through a virtual design. In the prospective study, participants were assigned to cohorts based on the clinical history participants reported in a screening survey and a study questionnaire. ImmuneRACE Cohort 3 recovered participants were defined by two consecutive negative NP/OP PCR tests, healthcare professional clearance, or symptom resolution. In the prospective study, mobile phlebotomists collected whole blood, serum and a nasopharyngeal or oropharyngeal swab from each participant. Participants in the prospective study had the option to provide additional blood draws and questionnaires over a roughly 2-month period. Before DNA extraction, blood samples from the prospective study were shipped at room temperature or frozen. These data belong to a study of blood T cell repertoires in COVID-19 (TCRdb year 2020). Study-wide context: The collaborator samples originated in the United States, Italy and Spain and spanned the acute and convalescent phases of COVID-19. The prospective study material was composed of cDNA or gDNA derived from T cells, B-cell-depleted T cells, or PBMCs. The dataset comprised deeply sampled blood TCRbeta repertoires from subjects exposed to, actively infected with, or recovered from COVID-19. The repertoires were released in a freely available public database meant as a resource for research on the immune response to SARS-CoV-2. Samples came from the ongoing ImmuneRACE study (first 160 participants) plus 1,254 subjects from 6 global collaborators. Sample metadata almost always included a de-identified subject ID, COVID-19 status, age in years and sex. HLA class I and class II types, where available, came from metadata supplied by the sample provider rather than from assay-based typing. On the study overall, not on this receptor specifically: How much clinical and demographic metadata was included differed by source and by participant, and the metadata was provided uncurated.

Sequences were obtained from PBMCs or T cells enriched from blood (not recorded which). The sequence came from a woman aged 60-75 years who had recovered from COVID-19.

The CDR3 amino acid sequence is: CASSPGGQGLPKFF. The sequence in DNA is TGTGCCAGCAGCCCCGGGGGACAGGGCCTTCCTAAGTTCTTC. The rearranged chain carries TRBV28 and TRBJ2-1; the central 9 bases match TRBD1. From V the trimming removes 6 bases and from J it removes 14 bases, while the gene matches leave 14 bases of the junction unaccounted for. The CDR3 spans 14 residues, from the cysteine through the phenylalanine. Just CDR3 DNA is preserved here, 42 bases in frame from base 1. The germline V gene yields MDHEN for CDR1 and SYDVKM for CDR2.